The clone carrying this T cell receptor (beta chain) was seen only a few times. The antigen is not known. All patients were treatment-naive before thyroid surgery. In the original analysis: A classifier for distant metastasis in papillary thyroid cancer was constructed using CDR3 differences observed across clinicopathological groups. TCRdb re-analyzed the PCR reads through MiXCR. Clone size and V and J calls follow TCRdb, not the original study. The sample shows some 32,000 clones, 20% of them seen only once. The germline V gene has CDR1 MNHEY and CDR2 SMNVEV (reference sequence). The CDR3 has 15 residues. The V gene lost 3 bases and the J gene lost 0 bases, with 8 bases spanning the gap. The data are from a study of metastatic and nonmetastatic thyroid tumors. Study-level information: The study looked at repertoires side by side in blood and in tumor or nodule tissue from malignant and benign thyroid patients.

The study, taken as a whole, reports: As reported, TCR beta diversity in blood and tumor was significantly higher in malignant thyroid tumors than in benign nodules.

The origin of this receptor is a female donor with papillary thyroid cancer or a benign thyroid nodule (not recorded which). Some clones in this sample may be carry-over from other donors' samples. The V gene is TRBV27, the J gene TRBJ2-2; no reliable D call. Specimen: blood. CDR3 protein: CASSLYEANTGELFF. The DNA for the CDR3 is TGTGCCAGCAGTTTGTACGAAGCGAACACCGGGGAGCTGTTTTTT.